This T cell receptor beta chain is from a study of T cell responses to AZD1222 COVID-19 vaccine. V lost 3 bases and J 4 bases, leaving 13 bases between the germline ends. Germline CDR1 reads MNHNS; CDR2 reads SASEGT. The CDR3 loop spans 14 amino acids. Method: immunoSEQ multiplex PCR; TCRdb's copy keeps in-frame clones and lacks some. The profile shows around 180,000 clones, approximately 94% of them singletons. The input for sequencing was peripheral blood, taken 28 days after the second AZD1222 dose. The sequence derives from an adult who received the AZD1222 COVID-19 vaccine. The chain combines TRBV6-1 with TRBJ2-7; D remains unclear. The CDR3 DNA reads TGTGCCAGCAGTGAGCTGCCACCCCGGTACGAGCAGTACTTC. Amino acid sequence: CASSELPPRYEQYF.